The TCR beta chain described here comes from a study of blood T cells in healthy people across ages. Study-level background: About one barcoded beta molecule per two T cells was captured by template switching. Study results and caveats: While age rose, TCR beta diversity per million T cells dropped in a roughly linear way. Naive and antigen-experienced cells were not separated, limiting conclusive comparison.

For the second PCR, which ran for roughly 7 to 11 cycles, a sample-barcoded 5' primer and a J-beta primer mix were used. Sequencing recovered at least 2.5 million CDR3-containing paired-end reads from each sample. TCRdb called the 5' RACE reads again in MiXCR, with one record for every CDR3 protein. In the table there are 650,000 to 800,000 distinct CDR3 sequences, around 42% of which are singletons. About this clonotype: The antigen remains undetermined.

The CDR3 is 13 residues long. The V segment lost 3 bases and the J segment 5 bases; nucleotides outside the gene matches: 2. The germline V gene has CDR1 GTSNPN and CDR2 SVGIG (reference sequence). The sequenced sample was blood. This chain links TRBV30 with TRBJ2-5; TRBD2 matches 11 bases. This TCR was sampled from a man aged 55 to 70 in good health. In DNA, the CDR3 is TGTGCCTGGAGGGCTAGCGGGGGGGAGACCCAGTACTTC. Protein sequence: CAWRASGGETQYF.